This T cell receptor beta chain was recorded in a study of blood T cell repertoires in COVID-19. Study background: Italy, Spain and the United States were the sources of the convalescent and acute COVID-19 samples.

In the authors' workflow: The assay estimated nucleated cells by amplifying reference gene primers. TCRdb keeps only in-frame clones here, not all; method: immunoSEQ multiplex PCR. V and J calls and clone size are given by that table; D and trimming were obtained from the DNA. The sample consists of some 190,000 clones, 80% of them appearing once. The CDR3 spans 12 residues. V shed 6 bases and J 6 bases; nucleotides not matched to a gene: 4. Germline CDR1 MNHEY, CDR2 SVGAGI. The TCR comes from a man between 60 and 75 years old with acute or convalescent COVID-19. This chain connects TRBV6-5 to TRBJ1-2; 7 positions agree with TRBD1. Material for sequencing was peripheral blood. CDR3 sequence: CASSRTGDGYTF. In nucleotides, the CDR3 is TGTGCCAGCAGCCGAACAGGGGATGGCTACACCTTC.